Sequencing of this T cell receptor beta chain was carried out in a study of STAT5B mutations in CD4+ large granular lymphocyte leukemia. Sequenced by immunoSEQ multiplex PCR; TCRdb stores in-frame clones only, minus some. The sample has 35,000 or so clones, approximately 88% seen once; the top ten hold 0.95% to 1%. This receptor was identified in a human donor in good health. Sequencing was carried out using CD4+ T cells from blood buffy coats.

The CDR3 sequence is CASSQDLGQNYGYTF. The CDR3 DNA follows: TGTGCCAGCAGCCAAGATCTTGGACAGAACTATGGCTACACCTTC. The chain joins TRBV14 to TRBJ1-2, with a weak D call TRBD1 (6 bases). CDR1 and CDR2 (germline): SGHDN, FVKESK. The CDR3 loop spans 15 amino acids. V was shortened by 0 bases and J by 2 bases, with 10 bases between the two germline ends.